A selection of T cell receptor beta chains follows, all from one sample in a study of blood T cells in healthy people across ages. One entry per CDR3 protein results from TCRdb running MiXCR on the 5' RACE reads. The table has 700,000 or so distinct CDR3 sequences, 22% seen once. Sequenced material: blood. All receptors come from an older man in good health. Both conserved end residues are part of each CDR3. Each record gives: D gene, V gene, J gene, clone size, CDR3 DNA, CDR3 protein. The D gene is left open where the match is weak. Clone sizes are given selectively: once, few, many, or a class where the clone is expanded.

-	TRBV5-1	TRBJ2-1	-	TGCGCCAGCAGCCCCCTCGGCGGGGGCGGGGATGAGCAGTTCTTC	CASSPLGGGGDEQFF
TRBD1	TRBV5-1	TRBJ1-2	-	TGCGCCAGCAGCTTGTTACAGGGGCAGAACTATGGCTACACCTTC	CASSLLQGQNYGYTF
TRBD1	TRBV12-3/TRBV12-4	TRBJ1-2	-	TGTGCCAGCTGCCAGGGGGGTGTCTATGGCTACACCTTC	CASCQGGVYGYTF
TRBD2	TRBV29-1	TRBJ2-1	-	TGCAGCGTTGAAGATAGCGGGAGGGCCGTCAATGAGCAGTCCTTC	CSVEDSGRAVNEQSF
-	TRBV20-1	TRBJ1-4	few	TGCAGTGCTACGAAGGGGAGAGGGGAAAAACTGTTTTTT	CSATKGRGEKLFF
-	TRBV6-6	TRBJ2-7	-	TGTGCCAGCAGTCCCTCGGGACTGCACTCGGAGCAGTACTTC	CASSPSGLHSEQYF
TRBD2	TRBV24-1	TRBJ2-5	few	TGTGCCACCAGTGTTCCGGGACTAACGTCTACCCAAGAGACCCAGTACTTC	CATSVPGLTSTQETQYF
TRBD1	TRBV6-6	TRBJ1-2	few	TGTGCCAGCATCGCCTACAGGGGGCGAGATGGCTACACCTTC	CASIAYRGRDGYTF
-	TRBV28	TRBJ1-5	-	TGTGCCAGCACCTCGGCAGGGGCGGGCAATCAGCCCCAGCATTTT	CASTSAGAGNQPQHF
TRBD2	TRBV5-1	TRBJ2-3	-	TGCGCCGGCAGCTTGGCCGGGGAGGGAAGCACAGATACGCAGTATTTT	CAGSLAGEGSTDTQYF
-	TRBV18	TRBJ2-2	-	TGTGCCAGCTCACCGGAGCTTAAGAACACCGGGGAGCTGTTTTTT	CASSPELKNTGELFF
TRBD2	TRBV7-2	TRBJ2-1	-	TGTGCCAGCAGCTTAGGACTAGCGGGGGCTGAGCAGTTCTTC	CASSLGLAGAEQFF
-	TRBV12-3/TRBV12-4	TRBJ1-5	-	TGTGCCAGCAGCCCCGCTATGGGGTATTTTGGCAATCAGCCCCAGCATTTT	CASSPAMGYFGNQPQHF
TRBD2	TRBV7-9	TRBJ2-2	few	TGTGCCAGCAGCCTCCGAACTAGCGGGAGGGTCACCGGGGAGCTGTTTTTT	CASSLRTSGRVTGELFF
-	TRBV27	TRBJ2-3	few	TGTGCCAGCACCGGGGTTTTCTCAGATACGCAGTATTTT	CASTGVFSDTQYF
TRBD1	TRBV7-8	TRBJ1-2	few	TGTGCCAGCAGCTTACCCGAGGGGGCTTCGGTTGGCTACACCTTC	CASSLPEGASVGYTF
-	TRBV6-5	TRBJ1-2	few	TGTGCCAGCAGTCGGACTTCTGACTATGGCTACACCTTC	CASSRTSDYGYTF
-	TRBV10-3	TRBJ2-2	-	TGTGCCATCAGTGAGTCCGGCCCCGACACCGGGGAGCTGTTTTTT	CAISESGPDTGELFF
TRBD2	TRBV3-1	TRBJ2-1	-	TGTGCCAGCAGCCTTCGACTAGCGTATAGCTCCTACAATGAGCAGTTCTTC	CASSLRLAYSSYNEQFF
TRBD1	TRBV6-5	TRBJ1-2	few	TGTGCCAGCTATCGGGACAGGGGTGGCTATGGCTACACCTTC	CASYRDRGGYGYTF
-	TRBV7-2	TRBJ1-2	-	TGTGCCAGCAGCTTACCAGGAAGAGGCTACACCTTC	CASSLPGRGYTF
TRBD2	TRBV14	TRBJ2-4	-	TGTGCCAACAAGGGAACCGGGAGGGCGGACAAAAACATTCAGTACTTC	CANKGTGRADKNIQYF